This T cell receptor (beta chain) was captured by sequencing in a study of blood T cell repertoires in COVID-19. Some clones are missing from TCRdb's copy, which holds only in-frame ones; the method was immunoSEQ multiplex PCR. The table records 80,000 or so clones, more than 65% of them present only once. The CDR3 totals 15 residues. Germline V gene data show CDR1 as SGHRS and CDR2 as YFSETQ. The V segment lost 0 bases and the J segment 8 bases; nucleotides outside the gene matches: 7. This chain uses TRBV5-1 with TRBJ2-1; 8 bases fit TRBD1. Material for sequencing was peripheral blood. This TCR was recovered from a man of 80 years or more with acute or convalescent COVID-19. The CDR3 DNA is TGCGCCAGCAGCTTGGGACAGGGGCATGTCGATGAGCAGTTCTTC. The encoded protein is CASSLGQGHVDEQFF.